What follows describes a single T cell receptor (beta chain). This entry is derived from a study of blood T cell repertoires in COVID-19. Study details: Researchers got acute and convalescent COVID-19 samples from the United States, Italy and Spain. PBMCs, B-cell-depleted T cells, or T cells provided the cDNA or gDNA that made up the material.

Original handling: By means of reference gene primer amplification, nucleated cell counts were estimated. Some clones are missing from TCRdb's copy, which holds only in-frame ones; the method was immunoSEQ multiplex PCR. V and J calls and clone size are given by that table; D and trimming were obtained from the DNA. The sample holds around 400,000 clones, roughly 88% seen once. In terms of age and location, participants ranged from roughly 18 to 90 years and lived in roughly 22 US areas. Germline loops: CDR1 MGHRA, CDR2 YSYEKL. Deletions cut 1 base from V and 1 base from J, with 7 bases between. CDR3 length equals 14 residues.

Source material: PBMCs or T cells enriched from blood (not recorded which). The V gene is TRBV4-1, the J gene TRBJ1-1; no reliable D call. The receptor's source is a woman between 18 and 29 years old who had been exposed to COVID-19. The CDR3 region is CASSQATGNTEAFF. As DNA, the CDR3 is TGCGCCAGCAGCCAAGCTACGGGGAACACTGAAGCTTTCTTT.